This entry lists 15 T cell receptor beta chains sequenced from one sample in a study of lymphopenia after photon versus proton radiotherapy. Sequenced by immunoSEQ multiplex PCR; TCRdb stores in-frame clones only, minus some. The sample holds approximately 35,000 clones; around 90% are singletons and the top ten take approximately 6.8%. The sample in question was peripheral blood, obtained from a patient treated with photon-based radiotherapy. The receptors originated from a woman in her 50s with pancreatic cancer.

This chain connects TRBV25-1 to TRBJ2-7, with TRBD1 identical over 9 bases. Germline trimming cut 8 bases from V and 0 bases from J; bases unmatched to any gene: 8. This CDR3 has 15 residues. From germline, CDR1 is MGHDK and CDR2 SYGVNS. The CDR3 region is CASGGPTGGSYEQYF. CDR3 DNA sequence: TGTGCCAGCGGGGGACCGACAGGGGGCTCCTACGAGCAGTACTTC.

The chain has TRBV11-2 and TRBJ2-4; 9 bases agree with TRBD1. The V gene end was trimmed by 5 bases and the J gene end by 2 bases; junction bases not matched to a gene: 7. The CDR3 consists of 16 residues. Germline V lookup: CDR1 SGHAT, CDR2 FQNNGV. CDR3 DNA sequence: TGTGCCAGCAGCCCGACAGGGGGTTATTCCAAAAACATTCAGTACTTC. The encoded protein is CASSPTGGYSKNIQYF.

The J gene is TRBJ2-1, the V gene TRBV15; TRBD2 matches at 11 bases. V was pared by 0 bases and J by 10 bases, with 5 bases of the junction left unmatched. CDR3 length: 15 amino acids. Germline assignment: CDR1 LNHNV and CDR2 YYDKDF (reference sequence). CDR3 nucleotide sequence: TGTGCCACCAGCAGAGAGGCTAGCGGGAGGCAGGAGCAGTTCTTC. Residues: CATSREASGRQEQFF. Filled out from reference TRBV15 and TRBJ2-1, the complete variable domain reads DAMVIQNPRYQVTQFGKPVTLSCSQTLNHNVMYWYQQKSSQAPKLLFHYYDKDFNNEADTPDNFQSRRPNTSFCFLDIRSPGLGDTAMYLCATSREASGRQEQFFGPGTRLTVL.

The V call is TRBV2, the J call TRBJ2-3; D might be TRBD2 (6 bases). Trimming left V 7 bases short and J 0 bases short, with 14 bases between. The CDR3 is 15 amino acids. Per the germline V gene, CDR1 is SNHLY and CDR2 is FYNNEI. The CDR3 nucleotides read TGTGCCAGCACCCCCAGGAGCGGGAGCACAGATACGCAGTATTTT. As protein: CASTPRSGSTDTQYF.

The J gene is TRBJ1-3, the V gene TRBV9; no definite D call. This CDR3 has 15 residues. Trimming shortened V by 0 bases and J by 1 base, and 8 bases separated the two germline ends. Per germline, CDR1 SGDLS and CDR2 YYNGEE. The CDR3 spells CASSVGYGSGNTIYF. The CDR3 coding sequence is TGTGCCAGCAGCGTAGGGTACGGGTCTGGAAACACCATATATTTT.

The chain carries TRBV30 and TRBJ1-1; the D is unclear. CDR3 length: 16 amino acids. The germline V gene has CDR1 GTSNPN and CDR2 SVGIG (reference sequence). V gave up 4 bases and J gave up 0 bases, with 18 bases separating them. CDR3 region: CAWTPFEAPMNTEAFF. CDR3 DNA: TGTGCCTGGACCCCTTTTGAGGCACCGATGAACACTGAAGCTTTCTTT.

The rearrangement links TRBV5-6 to TRBJ2-1; D may be TRBD2 (6 bases). The V end was cut by 3 bases, the J end by 2 bases, with 9 bases between. The CDR3 spans 14 residues. Germline V CDR1 and CDR2: SGHDT, YYEEEE. The CDR3 here is CASSSSETYNEQFF. As DNA, the CDR3 is TGTGCCAGCAGCTCTAGCGAGACCTACAATGAGCAGTTCTTC. The full variable domain, rest sourced from reference TRBV5-6 and TRBJ2-1, is DAGVTQSPTHLIKTRGQQVTLRCSPKSGHDTVSWYQQALGQGPQFIFQYYEEEERQRGNFPDRFSGHQFPNYSSELNVNALLLGDSALYLCASSSSETYNEQFFGPGTRLTVL.

The chain recombines TRBV19 with TRBJ1-6, with 9 bases fitting TRBD1. From germline, CDR1 is LNHDA and CDR2 SQIVND (reference sequence). V was clipped by 6 bases and J by 4 bases; unmatched bases: 1. CDR3 length: 14 residues. The CDR3 nucleotides are TGTGCCAGTAGGGACAGGGGTTATAATTCACCCCTCCACTTT. Protein product: CASRDRGYNSPLHF.

This clone was picked up one time. The chain combines TRBV29-1 with TRBJ1-1; 7 bases agree with TRBD1. CDR3 length equals 12 residues. V dropped 3 bases and J dropped 5; count of bases not matched to a gene: 3. Germline lookup yields CDR1 SQVTM and CDR2 ANQGSEA. Written as DNA, the CDR3 is TGCAGCGTTGAGACAGGGATAACTGAAGCTTTCTTT. This encodes CSVETGITEAFF. Combining the CDR3 with reference TRBV29-1 and TRBJ1-1 gives the whole variable domain SAVISQKPSRDICQRGTSLTIQCQVDSQVTMMFWYRQQPGQSLTLIATANQGSEATYESGFVIDKFPISRPNLTFSTLTVSNMSPEDSSIYLCSVETGITEAFFGQGTRLTVV.

The chain couples TRBV7-2 to TRBJ1-2; D perhaps matches TRBD1 (6 bases). The V end lost 1 base, the J end lost 4 bases, and 10 bases lay between the germline ends. The CDR3 runs to 14 residues. From germline, CDR1 is SGHTA and CDR2 FQGNSA. CDR3 region: CASSLGGAGYGYTF. Written as DNA, the CDR3 is TGTGCCAGCAGCTTAGGGGGGGCAGGCTATGGCTACACCTTC.

This clone was picked up one time. V is TRBV9 and J is TRBJ1-3; maybe TRBD1 (5 bases). Germline CDR1 is SGDLS and CDR2 is YYNGEE. This CDR3 is 14 amino acids long. Trimming cost V 3 bases and J 0 bases, with 7 bases left between them. The CDR3 loop reads CASSAGTSGNTIYF. CDR3 nucleotides: TGTGCCAGCAGCGCAGGGACCTCTGGAAACACCATATATTTT.

The sample holds one count of this clone. This sequence joins TRBV4-3 and TRBJ2-1, with TRBD1 matching 10 bases. Germline V gives CDR1 LGHNA, CDR2 YSLEER. The CDR3 runs 16 residues. The V gene end was trimmed by 3 bases and the J gene end by 3 bases; junction bases not matched to a gene: 5. CDR3 DNA: TGCGCCAGCAGCCACTCCCGGGACAGGGGCTACAATGAGCAGTTCTTC. Translating gives CASSHSRDRGYNEQFF.

This clone was detected once. The chain uses TRBV5-6 and TRBJ1-3; D is possibly TRBD1 (5 bases). This CDR3 spans 14 amino acids. Between the trimmed V and J ends, which lost 2 bases and 2 bases, there was a span of 8 bases. Germline V CDR1 and CDR2: SGHDT, YYEEEE. The CDR3 DNA reads as TGTGCCAGCAGCTTACCAGGGACTGGAAACACCATATATTTT. This sequence encodes CASSLPGTGNTIYF.

The chain couples TRBV27 to TRBJ1-5; 7 nucleotides agree with TRBD1. The V gene end was trimmed by 5 bases and the J gene end by 1 base; junction bases not matched to a gene: 2. Germline V lookup: CDR1 MNHEY, CDR2 SMNVEV (reference sequence). The CDR3 is made up of 14 amino acids. CDR3 DNA: TGTGCCAGCAGTCCGACAGGGAGCAATCAGCCCCAGCATTTT. Translated: CASSPTGSNQPQHF.

The chain recombines TRBV2 with TRBJ1-4, with D hard to call. CDR1 and CDR2 from the germline V gene are SNHLY and FYNNEI. The CDR3 spans 13 residues. Trimming took off 10 bases at V and 4 bases at J, with 13 bases between the two ends. In DNA form, the CDR3 reads TGTGCCATACTCACACGGAGTAATGAAAAACTGTTTTTT. Protein: CAILTRSNEKLFF.